This TCR beta chain was sequenced for a study of T cells in Graves' hyperthyroidism and ophthalmopathy. Findings and limits, study-wide: In blood, most of the thyroid clonotypes expanded above 0.001 were also present. For ophthalmopathy, model prediction preceded onset by a median 6.5 months.

RNA transcripts were the template for amplifying TCR beta CDR3 regions. The TCR CDR3 first-round RT-PCR relied on the HTBI primer set. Using its own MiXCR run on the multiplex PCR reads, TCRdb lists one record per CDR3 protein. The data contain almost 600,000 distinct CDR3 sequences, just over 45% of them singletons. The CDR3 has 13 residues. Germline CDR1 reads DFQATT; CDR2 reads SNEGSKA (reference sequence). The V gene lost 3 bases and the J gene lost 6 bases, with 14 bases spanning the gap. Worth noting for this clonotype: What it recognizes is unknown.

Lactation, pregnancy, other autoimmune disease or uncontrolled infection excluded patients. Thyroid ultrasound and orbital computed tomography, with clinical symptoms and serum thyroxine and TRAb, informed diagnoses. Material for sequencing was peripheral blood or thyroid tissue (not recorded which). The clonotype originates from a woman between 18 and 29 years old with Graves' hyperthyroidism. J is TRBJ1-2 and V is TRBV20-1; possible D gene TRBD1, 6 bases. As DNA, the CDR3 is TGCAGTGCTAGCCGGGCAGGGGCGGATGGCTACACCTTC. The encoded protein is CSASRAGADGYTF.